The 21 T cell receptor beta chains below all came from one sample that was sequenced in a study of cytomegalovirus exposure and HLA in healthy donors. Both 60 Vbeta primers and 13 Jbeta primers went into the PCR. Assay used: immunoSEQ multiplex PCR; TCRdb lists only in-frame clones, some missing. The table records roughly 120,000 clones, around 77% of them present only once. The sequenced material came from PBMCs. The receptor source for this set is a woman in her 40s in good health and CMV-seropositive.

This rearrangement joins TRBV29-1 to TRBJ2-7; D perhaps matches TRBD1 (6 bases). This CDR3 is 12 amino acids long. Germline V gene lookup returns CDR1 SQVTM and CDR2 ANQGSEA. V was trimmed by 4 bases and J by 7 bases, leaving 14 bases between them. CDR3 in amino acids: CSVGQGLGEQYF. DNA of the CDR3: TGCAGCGTTGGGCAGGGGCTTGGGGAGCAGTACTTC.

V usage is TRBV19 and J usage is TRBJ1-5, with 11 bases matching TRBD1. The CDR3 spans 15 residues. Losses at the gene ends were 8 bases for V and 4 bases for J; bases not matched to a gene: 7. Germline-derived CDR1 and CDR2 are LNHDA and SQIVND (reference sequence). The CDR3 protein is CASHGQGAINQPQHF. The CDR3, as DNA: TGTGCCAGTCACGGACAGGGGGCGATAAATCAGCCCCAGCATTTT.

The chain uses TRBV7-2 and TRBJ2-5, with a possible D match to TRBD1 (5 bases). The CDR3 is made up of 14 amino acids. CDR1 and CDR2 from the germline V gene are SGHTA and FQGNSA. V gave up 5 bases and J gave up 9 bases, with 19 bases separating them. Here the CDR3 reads CASSLPQGIPAQYF. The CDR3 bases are TGTGCCAGCAGCCTCCCCCAGGGAATCCCAGCCCAGTACTTC. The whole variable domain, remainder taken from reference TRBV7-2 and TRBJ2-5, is GAGVSQSPSNKVTEKGKDVELRCDPISGHTALYWYRQSLGQGLEFLIYFQGNSAPDKSGLPSDRFSAERTGGSVSTLTIQRTQQEDSAVYLCASSLPQGIPAQYFGPGTRLLVL.

For the CDR3, the DNA is TGCGCCAGCGAGTCGACAGGGAGGATCAATGAGCAGTTCTTC. It specifies CASESTGRINEQFF. The V call is TRBV5-1, the J call TRBJ2-1; D is perhaps TRBD1 (7 bases). CDR1 and CDR2 from the germline V gene are SGHRS and YFSETQ. The CDR3 length is 14 residues. V gave up 7 bases and J gave up 6 bases, with 17 bases separating them.

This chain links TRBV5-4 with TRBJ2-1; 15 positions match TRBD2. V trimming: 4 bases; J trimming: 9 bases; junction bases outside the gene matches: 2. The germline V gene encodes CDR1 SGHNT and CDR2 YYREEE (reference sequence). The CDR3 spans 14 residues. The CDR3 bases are TGTGCCAGCAGCCAGGGACTAGCGGGAGGTGAGCAGTTCTTC. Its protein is CASSQGLAGGEQFF. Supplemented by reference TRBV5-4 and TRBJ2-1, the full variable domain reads ETGVTQSPTHLIKTRGQQVTLRCSSQSGHNTVSWYQQALGQGPQFIFQYYREEENGRGNFPPRFSGLQFPNYSSELNVNALELDDSALYLCASSQGLAGGEQFFGPGTRLTVL.

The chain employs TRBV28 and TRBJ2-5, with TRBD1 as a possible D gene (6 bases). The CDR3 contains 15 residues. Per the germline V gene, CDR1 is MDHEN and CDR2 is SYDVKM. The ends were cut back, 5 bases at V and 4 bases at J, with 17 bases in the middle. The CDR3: CASSPQGRGRETQYF. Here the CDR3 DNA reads TGTGCCAGCAGTCCACAGGGAAGGGGACGAGAGACCCAGTACTTC.

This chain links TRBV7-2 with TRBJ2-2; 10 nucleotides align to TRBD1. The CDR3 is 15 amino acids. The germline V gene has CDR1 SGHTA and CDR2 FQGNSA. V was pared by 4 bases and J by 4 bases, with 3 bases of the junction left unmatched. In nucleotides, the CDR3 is TGTGCCAGCAGCTCGACAGGGGGCAGCACCGGGGAGCTGTTTTTT. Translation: CASSSTGGSTGELFF.

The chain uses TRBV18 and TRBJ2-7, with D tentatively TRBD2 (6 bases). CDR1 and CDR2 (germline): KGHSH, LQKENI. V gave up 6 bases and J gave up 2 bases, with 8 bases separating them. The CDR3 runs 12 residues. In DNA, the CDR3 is TGTGCCAGCTCCGGGAGTACCTACGAGCAGTACTTC. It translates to CASSGSTYEQYF.

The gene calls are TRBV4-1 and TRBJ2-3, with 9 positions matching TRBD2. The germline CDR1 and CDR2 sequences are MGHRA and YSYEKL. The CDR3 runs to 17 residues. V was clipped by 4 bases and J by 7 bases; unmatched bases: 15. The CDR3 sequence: CASSLIQTSGSYHTQYF. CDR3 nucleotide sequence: TGCGCCAGCAGCCTAATCCAGACTAGCGGATCCTACCATACGCAGTATTTT.

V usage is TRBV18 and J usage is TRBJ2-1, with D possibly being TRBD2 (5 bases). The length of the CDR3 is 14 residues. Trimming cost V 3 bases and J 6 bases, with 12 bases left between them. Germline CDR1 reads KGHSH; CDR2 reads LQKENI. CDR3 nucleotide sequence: TGTGCCAGCTCACCGCGGCGAGAGGGCAATGAGCAGTTCTTC. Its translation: CASSPRREGNEQFF.

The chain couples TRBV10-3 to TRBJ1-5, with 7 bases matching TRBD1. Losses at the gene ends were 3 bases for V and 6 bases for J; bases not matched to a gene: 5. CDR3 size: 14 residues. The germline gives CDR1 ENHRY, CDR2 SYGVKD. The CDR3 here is CAISDDRVAQPQHF. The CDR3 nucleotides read TGTGCCATCAGTGACGACAGGGTTGCTCAGCCCCAGCATTTT.

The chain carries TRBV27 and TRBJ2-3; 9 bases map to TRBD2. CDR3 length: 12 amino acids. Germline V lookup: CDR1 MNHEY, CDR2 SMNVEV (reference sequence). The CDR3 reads CGGRDCTDTQYF. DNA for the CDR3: TGTGGCGGGAGGGACTGCACAGATACGCAGTATTTT.

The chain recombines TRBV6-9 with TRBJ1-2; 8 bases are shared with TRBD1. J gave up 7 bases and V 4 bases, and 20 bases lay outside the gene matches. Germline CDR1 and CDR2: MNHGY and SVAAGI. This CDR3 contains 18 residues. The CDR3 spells CASSCAPPSRGQVLGYTF. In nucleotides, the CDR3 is TGTGCCAGCAGTTGCGCACCCCCATCCCGGGGACAGGTCCTTGGCTACACCTTC.

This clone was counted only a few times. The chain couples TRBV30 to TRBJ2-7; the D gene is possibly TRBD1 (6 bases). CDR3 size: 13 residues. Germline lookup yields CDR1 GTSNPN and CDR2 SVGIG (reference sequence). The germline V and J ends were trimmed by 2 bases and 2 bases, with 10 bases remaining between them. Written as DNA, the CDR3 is TGTGCCTGGAGTCCGACAGGTACCTACGAGCAGTACTTC. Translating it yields CAWSPTGTYEQYF.

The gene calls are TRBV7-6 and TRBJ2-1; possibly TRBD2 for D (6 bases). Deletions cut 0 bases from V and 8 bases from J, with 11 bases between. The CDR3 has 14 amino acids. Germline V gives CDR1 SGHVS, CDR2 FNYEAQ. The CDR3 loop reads CASSLAGSNDEQFF. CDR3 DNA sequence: TGTGCCAGCAGCTTAGCCGGGAGCAACGATGAGCAGTTCTTC.

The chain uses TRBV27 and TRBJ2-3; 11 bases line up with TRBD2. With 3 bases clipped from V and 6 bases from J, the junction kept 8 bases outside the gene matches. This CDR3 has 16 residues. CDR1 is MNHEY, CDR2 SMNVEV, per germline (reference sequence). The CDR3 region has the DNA TGTGCCAGCAGTTTGACTAGCGGGACCGATCCCGATACGCAGTATTTT. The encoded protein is CASSLTSGTDPDTQYF.

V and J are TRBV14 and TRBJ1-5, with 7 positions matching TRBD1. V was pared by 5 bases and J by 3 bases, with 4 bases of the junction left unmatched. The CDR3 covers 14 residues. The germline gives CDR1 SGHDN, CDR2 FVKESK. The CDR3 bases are TGTGCCAGCAGCGAGACAGGGAACAATCAGCCCCAGCATTTT. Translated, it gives CASSETGNNQPQHF.

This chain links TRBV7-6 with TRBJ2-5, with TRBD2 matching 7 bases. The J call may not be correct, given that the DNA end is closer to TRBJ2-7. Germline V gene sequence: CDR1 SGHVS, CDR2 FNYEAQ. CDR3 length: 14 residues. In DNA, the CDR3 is TGTGCCAGCAGCGCGGGCGGGAGCTCCTACGAGCAGTACTTC. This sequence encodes CASSAGGSSYEQYF.

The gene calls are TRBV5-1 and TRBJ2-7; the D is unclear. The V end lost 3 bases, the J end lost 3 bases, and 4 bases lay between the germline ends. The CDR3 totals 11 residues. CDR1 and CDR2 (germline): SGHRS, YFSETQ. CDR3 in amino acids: CASSYNYEQYF. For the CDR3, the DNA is TGCGCCAGCAGCTACAACTACGAGCAGTACTTC.

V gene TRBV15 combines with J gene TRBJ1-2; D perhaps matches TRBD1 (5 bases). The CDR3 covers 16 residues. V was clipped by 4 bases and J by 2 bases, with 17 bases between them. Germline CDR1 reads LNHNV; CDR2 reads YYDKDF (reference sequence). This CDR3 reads CATSNPARVPNYGYTF. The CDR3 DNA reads TGTGCCACCAGCAACCCGGCCAGGGTCCCAAACTATGGCTACACCTTC.

The DNA for the CDR3 is TGTGCCAGCTCCCCTTACATGGGACAGAACACTGAAGCTTTCTTT. Its translation is CASSPYMGQNTEAFF. The chain combines TRBV28 with TRBJ1-1; a weak D match, TRBD1 (6 bases). This CDR3 spans 15 amino acids. Trimming removed 8 bases from V and 1 base from J, with 17 bases in between. CDR1 and CDR2 from the germline V gene are MDHEN and SYDVKM.